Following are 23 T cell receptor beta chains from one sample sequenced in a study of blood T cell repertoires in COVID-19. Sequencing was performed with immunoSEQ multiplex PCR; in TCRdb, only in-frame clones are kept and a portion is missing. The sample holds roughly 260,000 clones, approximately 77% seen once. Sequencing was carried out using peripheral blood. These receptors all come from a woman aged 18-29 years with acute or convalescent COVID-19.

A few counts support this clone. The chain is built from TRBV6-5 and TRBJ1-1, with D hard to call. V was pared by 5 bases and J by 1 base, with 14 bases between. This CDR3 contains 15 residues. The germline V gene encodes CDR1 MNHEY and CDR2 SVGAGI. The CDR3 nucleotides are TGTGCCAGCAGTCCCCCGATGACACGGAACACTGAAGCTTTCTTT. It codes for CASSPPMTRNTEAFF.

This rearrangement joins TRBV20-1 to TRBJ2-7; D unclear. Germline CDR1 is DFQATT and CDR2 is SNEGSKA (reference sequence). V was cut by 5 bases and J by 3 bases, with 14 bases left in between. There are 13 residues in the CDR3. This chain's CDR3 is CSAGAQANYEQYF. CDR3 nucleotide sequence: TGCAGTGCTGGTGCGCAGGCGAACTACGAGCAGTACTTC.

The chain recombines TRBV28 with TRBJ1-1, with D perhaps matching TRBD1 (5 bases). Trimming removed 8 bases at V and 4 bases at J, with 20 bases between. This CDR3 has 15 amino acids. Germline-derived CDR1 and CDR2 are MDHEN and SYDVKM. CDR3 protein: CASGWQGNVGTEAFF. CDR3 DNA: TGTGCCAGCGGGTGGCAGGGTAATGTGGGCACTGAAGCTTTCTTT.

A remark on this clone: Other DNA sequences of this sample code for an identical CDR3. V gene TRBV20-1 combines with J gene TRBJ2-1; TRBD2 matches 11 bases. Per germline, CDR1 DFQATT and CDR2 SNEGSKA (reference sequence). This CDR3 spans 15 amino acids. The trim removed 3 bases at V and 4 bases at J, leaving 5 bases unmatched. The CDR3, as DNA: TGCAGTGCTAGTTCCGGGACTAGCGGATACAATGAGCAGTTCTTC. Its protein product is CSASSGTSGYNEQFF.

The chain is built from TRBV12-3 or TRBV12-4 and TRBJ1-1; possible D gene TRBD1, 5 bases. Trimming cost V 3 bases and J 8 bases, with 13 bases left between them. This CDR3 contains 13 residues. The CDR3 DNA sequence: TGTGCCAGCAGTTTTGGTCCAAACAGGGAAGCTTTCTTT. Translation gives CASSFGPNREAFF.

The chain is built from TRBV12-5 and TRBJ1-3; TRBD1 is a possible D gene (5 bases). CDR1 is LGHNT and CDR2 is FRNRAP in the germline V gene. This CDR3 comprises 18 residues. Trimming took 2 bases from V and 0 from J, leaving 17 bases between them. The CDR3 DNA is TGTGCTAGTGGTTTGTTCACGACAGTCAGAGCCTCTGGAAACACCATATATTTT. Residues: CASGLFTTVRASGNTIYF.

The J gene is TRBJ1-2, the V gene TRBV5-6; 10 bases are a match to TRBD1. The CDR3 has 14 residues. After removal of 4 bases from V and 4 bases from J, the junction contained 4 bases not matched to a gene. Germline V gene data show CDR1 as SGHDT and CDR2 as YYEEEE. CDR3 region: CASSIGDRGYGYTF. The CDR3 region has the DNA TGTGCCAGCAGCATTGGGGACAGGGGCTATGGCTACACCTTC.

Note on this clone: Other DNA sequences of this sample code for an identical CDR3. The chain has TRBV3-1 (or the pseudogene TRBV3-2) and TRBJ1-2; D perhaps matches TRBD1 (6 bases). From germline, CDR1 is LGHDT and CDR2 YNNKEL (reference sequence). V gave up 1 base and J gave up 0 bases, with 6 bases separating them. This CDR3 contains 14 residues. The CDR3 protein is CASSQAGANYGYTF. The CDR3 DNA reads TGTGCCAGCAGCCAAGCAGGGGCTAACTATGGCTACACCTTC.

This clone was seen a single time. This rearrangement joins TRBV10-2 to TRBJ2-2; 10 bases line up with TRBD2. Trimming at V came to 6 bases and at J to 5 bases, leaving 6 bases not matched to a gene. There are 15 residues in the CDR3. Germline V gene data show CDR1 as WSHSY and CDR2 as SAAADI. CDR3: CASSRTSGYTGELFF. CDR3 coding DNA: TGCGCCAGCAGCAGGACTAGCGGCTATACCGGGGAGCTGTTTTTT.

CDR3 sequence reads: CASSLTANYGYTF. CDR3 bases: TGTGCCAGCAGCTTGACAGCTAACTATGGCTACACCTTC. The chain links TRBV5-4 to TRBJ1-2, with no clear D. Germline CDR1 SGHNT, CDR2 YYREEE (reference sequence). The V and J ends lost 1 base and 0 bases respectively, with 4 bases between them. The CDR3 length is 13 residues.

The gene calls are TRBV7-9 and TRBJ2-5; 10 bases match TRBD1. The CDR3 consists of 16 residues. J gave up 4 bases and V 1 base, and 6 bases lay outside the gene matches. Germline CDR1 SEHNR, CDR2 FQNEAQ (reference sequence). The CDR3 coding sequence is TGTGCCAGCAGCTTAGAGGGAGGACAGGGGGGAGAGACCCAGTACTTC. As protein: CASSLEGGQGGETQYF.

CDR3 amino acids: CAWSLSSNEQFF. CDR3 sequence (DNA): TGTGCCTGGAGCCTCTCTAGCAATGAGCAGTTCTTC. The chain employs TRBV30 and TRBJ2-1, with no clear D. Germline V gives CDR1 GTSNPN, CDR2 SVGIG (reference sequence). V gave up 3 bases and J gave up 6 bases, with 9 bases separating them. This CDR3 spans 12 amino acids.

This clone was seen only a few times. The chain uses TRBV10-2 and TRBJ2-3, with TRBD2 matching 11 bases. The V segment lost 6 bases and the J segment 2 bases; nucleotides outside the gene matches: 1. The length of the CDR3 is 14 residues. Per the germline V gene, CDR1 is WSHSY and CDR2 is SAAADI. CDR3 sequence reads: CASRGLAVTDTQYF. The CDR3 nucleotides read TGCGCCAGCAGGGGACTAGCGGTCACAGATACGCAGTATTTT.

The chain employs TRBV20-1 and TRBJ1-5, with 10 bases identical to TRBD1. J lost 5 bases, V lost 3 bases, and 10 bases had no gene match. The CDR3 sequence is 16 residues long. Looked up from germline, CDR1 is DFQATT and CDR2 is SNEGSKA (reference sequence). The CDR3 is CSASVMGQGFDQPQHF. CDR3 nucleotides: TGCAGTGCTAGTGTAATGGGACAGGGGTTCGATCAGCCCCAGCATTTT.

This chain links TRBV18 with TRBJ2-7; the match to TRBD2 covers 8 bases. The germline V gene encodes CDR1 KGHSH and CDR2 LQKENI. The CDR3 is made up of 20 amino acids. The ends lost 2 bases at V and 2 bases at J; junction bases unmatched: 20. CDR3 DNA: TGTGCCAGCTCACCATTACTTTCGGGCGGGAGGCCCGAAAGCCCCTACGAGCAGTACTTC. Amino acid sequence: CASSPLLSGGRPESPYEQYF.

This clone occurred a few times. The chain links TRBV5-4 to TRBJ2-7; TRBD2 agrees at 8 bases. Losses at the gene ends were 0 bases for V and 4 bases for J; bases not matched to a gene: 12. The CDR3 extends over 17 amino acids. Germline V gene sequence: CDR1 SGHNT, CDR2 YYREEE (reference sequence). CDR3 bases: TGTGCCAGCAGCTTGGCCTGGTCGGCGGGAGGTAGTTACGAGCAGTACTTC. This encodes CASSLAWSAGGSYEQYF.

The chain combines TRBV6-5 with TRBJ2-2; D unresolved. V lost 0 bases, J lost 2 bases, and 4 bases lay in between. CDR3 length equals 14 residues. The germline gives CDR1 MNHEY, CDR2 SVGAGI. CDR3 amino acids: CASSYSTNTGELFF. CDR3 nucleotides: TGTGCCAGCAGTTACTCGACAAACACCGGGGAGCTGTTTTTT.

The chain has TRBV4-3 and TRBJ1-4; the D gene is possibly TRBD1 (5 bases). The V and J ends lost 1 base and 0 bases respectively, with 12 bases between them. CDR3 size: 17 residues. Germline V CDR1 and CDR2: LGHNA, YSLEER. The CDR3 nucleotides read TGCGCCAGCAGCCAAGTGGCCCGGGGGTCAACTAATGAAAAACTGTTTTTT. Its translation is CASSQVARGSTNEKLFF.

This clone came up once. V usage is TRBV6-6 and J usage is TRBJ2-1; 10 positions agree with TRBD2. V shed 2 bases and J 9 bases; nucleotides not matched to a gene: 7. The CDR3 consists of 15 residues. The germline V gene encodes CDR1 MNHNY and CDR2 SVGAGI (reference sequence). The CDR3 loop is CASSYMLAGEGEQFF. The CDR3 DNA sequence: TGTGCCAGCAGTTACATGCTAGCGGGAGAGGGTGAGCAGTTCTTC.

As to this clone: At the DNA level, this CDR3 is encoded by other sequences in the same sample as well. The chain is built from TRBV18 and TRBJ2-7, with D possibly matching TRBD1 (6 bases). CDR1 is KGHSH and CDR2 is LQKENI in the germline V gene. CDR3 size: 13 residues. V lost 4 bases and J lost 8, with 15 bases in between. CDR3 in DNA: TGTGCCAGCTCACAAACGCAGGGGAGAAAGCAGTACTTC. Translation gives CASSQTQGRKQYF.

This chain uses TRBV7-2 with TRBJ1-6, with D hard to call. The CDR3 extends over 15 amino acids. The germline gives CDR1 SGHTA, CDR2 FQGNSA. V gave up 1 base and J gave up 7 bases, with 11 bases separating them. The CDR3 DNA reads TGTGCCAGCAGCTTAGTAACCCGCGGGAATTCACCCCTCCACTTT. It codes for CASSLVTRGNSPLHF.

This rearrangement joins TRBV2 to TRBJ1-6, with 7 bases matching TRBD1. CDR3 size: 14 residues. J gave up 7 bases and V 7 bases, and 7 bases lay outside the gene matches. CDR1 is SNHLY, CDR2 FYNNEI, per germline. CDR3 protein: CASMKTGSNSPLHF. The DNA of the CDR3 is TGTGCCAGCATGAAGACAGGGAGCAATTCACCCCTCCACTTT. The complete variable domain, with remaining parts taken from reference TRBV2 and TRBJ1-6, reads EPEVTQTPSHQVTQMGQEVILRCVPISNHLYFYWYRQILGQKVEFLVSFYNNEISEKSEIFDDQFSVERPDGSNFTLKIRSTKLEDSAMYFCASMKTGSNSPLHFGNGTRLTVT.

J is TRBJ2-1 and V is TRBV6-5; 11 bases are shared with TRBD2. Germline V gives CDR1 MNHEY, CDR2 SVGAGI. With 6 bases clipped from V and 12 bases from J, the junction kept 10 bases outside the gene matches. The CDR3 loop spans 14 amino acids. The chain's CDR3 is CASRRGTSGFGQFF. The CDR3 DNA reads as TGTGCCAGCAGGCGCGGGACTAGCGGATTTGGGCAGTTCTTC.